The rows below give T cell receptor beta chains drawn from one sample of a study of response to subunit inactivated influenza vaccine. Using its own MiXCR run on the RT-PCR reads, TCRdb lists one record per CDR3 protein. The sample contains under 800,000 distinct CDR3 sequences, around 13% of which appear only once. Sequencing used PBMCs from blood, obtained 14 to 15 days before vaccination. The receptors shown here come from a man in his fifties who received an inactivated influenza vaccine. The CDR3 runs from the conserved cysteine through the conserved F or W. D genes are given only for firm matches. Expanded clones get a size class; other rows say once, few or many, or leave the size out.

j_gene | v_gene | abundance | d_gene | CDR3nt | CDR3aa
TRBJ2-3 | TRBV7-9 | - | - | TGTGCCAGCAGCTCCCAAGCGGAGATCACAGATACGCAGTATTTT | CASSSQAEITDTQYF
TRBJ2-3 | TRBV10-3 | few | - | TGTGCCATCAGTGATAGAGGCCAAACGGGCACAGATACGCAGTATTTT | CAISDRGQTGTDTQYF
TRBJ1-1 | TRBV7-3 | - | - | TGTGCCAGCAGGAACGTGGGGGACACTGAAGCTTTCTTT | CASRNVGDTEAFF
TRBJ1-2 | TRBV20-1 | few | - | TGCAGTGCTAGGGACCGGGCAGGACCCTCTGGCTACACCTTC | CSARDRAGPSGYTF
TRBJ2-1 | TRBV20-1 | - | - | TGCAGTGCTCCAGGATCGGAGGGGGGCTCCTACAATGAGCAGTTCTTC | CSAPGSEGGSYNEQFF
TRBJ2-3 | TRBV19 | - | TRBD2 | TGTGCCAGTACCACTAGCGGGGGCCACACAGATACGCAGTATTTT | CASTTSGGHTDTQYF
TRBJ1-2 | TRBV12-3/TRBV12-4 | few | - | TGTGCCAGCAGTCAGACTGAGGCGGGCTACACCTTC | CASSQTEAGYTF
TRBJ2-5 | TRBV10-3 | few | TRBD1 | TGTGCCATCAGTGAAATTCTACAGGGGGCCGGGGAGACCCAGTACTTC | CAISEILQGAGETQYF
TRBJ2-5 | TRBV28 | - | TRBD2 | TGTGCCAGCAGCCCCTCGGGGACTAGCGGGAGAGAGACCCAGTACTTC | CASSPSGTSGRETQYF
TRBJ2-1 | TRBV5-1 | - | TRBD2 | TGCGCCAGCAGCTTGACTAGCGGGAGCATGGGTGAGCAGTTCTTC | CASSLTSGSMGEQFF
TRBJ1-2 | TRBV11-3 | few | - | TGTGCCAGCAGCTTAGATCGTGGGGGATCATTATATGGCTACACCTTC | CASSLDRGGSLYGYTF
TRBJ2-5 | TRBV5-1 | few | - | TGCGCCAGCAGCTTGGACGGACTAAAAGAGACCCAGTACTTC | CASSLDGLKETQYF
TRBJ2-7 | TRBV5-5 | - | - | TGTGCCAGCAGCTTGGCCTACACCTACGAGCAGTACTTC | CASSLAYTYEQYF
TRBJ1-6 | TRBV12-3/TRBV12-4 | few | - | TGTGCCAGCAGTTTGCTGGGGCCACCCCTCCACTTT | CASSLLGPPLHF
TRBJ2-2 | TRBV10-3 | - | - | TGTGCCATCAGTGAGACGCCAGGGTCTAACACCGGGGAGCTGTTTTTT | CAISETPGSNTGELFF
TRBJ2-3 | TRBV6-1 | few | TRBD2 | TGTGCCAGCACCGGAGCGGGGGGGCGGTCAGATACGCAGTATTTT | CASTGAGGRSDTQYF
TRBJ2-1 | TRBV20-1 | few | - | TGCAGTGCTTGGGGGGAGCGGGCGTACAATGAGCAGTTCTTC | CSAWGERAYNEQFF
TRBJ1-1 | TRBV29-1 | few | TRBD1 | TGCAGCGTACAGGGGGCTCAGACTGAAGCTTTCTTT | CSVQGAQTEAFF
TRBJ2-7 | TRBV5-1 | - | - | TGCGCCAGCAGCTTGGCCGCTGGGGGGCGCGGGTACGAGCAGTACTTC | CASSLAAGGRGYEQYF
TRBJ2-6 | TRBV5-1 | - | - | TGCGCCAGCAGCGCGGGACCGGGATACGGGGCCAACGTCCTGACTTTC | CASSAGPGYGANVLTF
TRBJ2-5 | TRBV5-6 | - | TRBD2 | TGTGCCAGCAGCAGCCGGACTAGCGGGGACCAAGAGACCCAGTACTTC | CASSSRTSGDQETQYF
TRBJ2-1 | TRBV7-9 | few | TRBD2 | TGTGCCAGCAGAAGACCGGGACTAGCGGGACTCGATGAGCAGTTCTTC | CASRRPGLAGLDEQFF
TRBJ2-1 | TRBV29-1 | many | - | TGCAGCGTTGAATACCTAGCGCGAAACTACAATGAGCAGTTCTTC | CSVEYLARNYNEQFF
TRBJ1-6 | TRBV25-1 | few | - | TGTGCCAGCAGTACTGACAGGCTGAATTCACCCCTCCACTTT | CASSTDRLNSPLHF
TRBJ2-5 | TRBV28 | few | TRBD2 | TGTGCCAGCAGTTTGTCGCGCGGGAGTTGGGAGACCCAGTACTTC | CASSLSRGSWETQYF
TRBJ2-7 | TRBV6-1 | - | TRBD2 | TGTGCCAGCCATAAGGCGGGGGTCACAAACTACGAGCAGTACTTC | CASHKAGVTNYEQYF
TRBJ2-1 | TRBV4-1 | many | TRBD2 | TGCGCCAGCAGCCGCGGGGGGGGGATTTACAATGAGCAGTTCTTC | CASSRGGGIYNEQFF
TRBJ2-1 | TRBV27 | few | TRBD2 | TGTGCCAGCAGTCCCGGGACTAACAAGTACAATGAGCAGTTCTTC | CASSPGTNKYNEQFF
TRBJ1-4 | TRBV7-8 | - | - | TGTGCCAGCAGCCCCGAGGAGGGGTTCGGGGAAAAACTGTTTTTT | CASSPEEGFGEKLFF
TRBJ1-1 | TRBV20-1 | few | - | TGCAGTGCTAGTAGCGGGGTACGGACTGAAGCTTTCTTT | CSASSGVRTEAFF
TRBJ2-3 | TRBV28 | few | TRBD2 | TGTGCCAGCAGTTCCGGGACTAGCGGCCTAAGGGATACGCAGTATTTT | CASSSGTSGLRDTQYF
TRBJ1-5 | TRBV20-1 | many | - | TGCAGTGCCACAGCACGCACGGGTAGCAATCAGCCCCAGCATTTT | CSATARTGSNQPQHF
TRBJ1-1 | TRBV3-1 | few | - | TGTGCCAGCACTCGGGGGGCCTCGAACACTGAAGCTTTCTTT | CASTRGASNTEAFF
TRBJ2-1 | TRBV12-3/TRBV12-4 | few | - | TGCGCCAGCAGCCTTAGCCTCCGGGGCAATGAGCAGTTCTTC | CASSLSLRGNEQFF
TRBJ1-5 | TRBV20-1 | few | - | TGCAGTGCCGCTGAAGGGCCTCGGCAGCCCCAGCATTTT | CSAAEGPRQPQHF
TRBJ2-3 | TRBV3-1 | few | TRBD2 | TGTGCCAGCAGCGCGTCCCCGGGACTAGCGGGGTCCGCGCAGTATTTT | CASSASPGLAGSAQYF
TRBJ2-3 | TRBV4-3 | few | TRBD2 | TGCGCCAGCAGCCCCCTACTAGCGGGAGACGATACGCAGTATTTT | CASSPLLAGDDTQYF
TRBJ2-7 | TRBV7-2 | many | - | TGTGCCAGCAGCTTGGACATCTCCTACGAGCAGTACTTC | CASSLDISYEQYF
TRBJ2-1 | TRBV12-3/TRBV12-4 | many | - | TGTGCCAGCAGATATGACGAGGGTGAGCAGTTCTTC | CASRYDEGEQFF
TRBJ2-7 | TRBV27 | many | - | TGTGCCAGCAGTCCGGACATGTTAGGAGCTCCCTACGAGCAGTACTTC | CASSPDMLGAPYEQYF
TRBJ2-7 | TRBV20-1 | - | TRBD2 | TGCAGTGCCCTAGCGGGAGCGGCTTGGAACGAGCAGTACTTC | CSALAGAAWNEQYF
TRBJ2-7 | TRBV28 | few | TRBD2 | TGTGCCAGCAGCCTCGGGACTAGCGGGATCTCCTACGAGCAGTACTTC | CASSLGTSGISYEQYF